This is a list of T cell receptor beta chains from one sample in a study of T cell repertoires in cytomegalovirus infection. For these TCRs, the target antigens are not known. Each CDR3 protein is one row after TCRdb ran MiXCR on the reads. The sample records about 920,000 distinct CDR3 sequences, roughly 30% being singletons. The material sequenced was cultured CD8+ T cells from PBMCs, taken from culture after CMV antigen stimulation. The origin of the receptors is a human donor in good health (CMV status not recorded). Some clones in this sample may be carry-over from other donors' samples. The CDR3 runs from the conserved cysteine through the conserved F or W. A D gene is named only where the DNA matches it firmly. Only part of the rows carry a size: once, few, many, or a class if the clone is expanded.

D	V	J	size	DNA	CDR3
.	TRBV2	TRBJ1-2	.	TGTGCCAGCAGTCAAAGGGACGGCTACACCTTC	CASSQRDGYTF
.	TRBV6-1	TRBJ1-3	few	TGTGCCAGCAGTCCACAGGTCTCTGGAAACACCATATATTTT	CASSPQVSGNTIYF
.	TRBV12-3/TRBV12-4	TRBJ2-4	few	TGTGCCAGCAGTTTAGGGGACTTCCGAGGAAACATTCAGTACTTC	CASSLGDFRGNIQYF
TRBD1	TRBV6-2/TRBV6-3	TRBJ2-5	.	TGTGCCAGCAGTTACATAGGGGGCGAGACCCAGTACTTC	CASSYIGGETQYF
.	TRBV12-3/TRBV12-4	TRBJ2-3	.	TGTGCCAGCAGTCCAGAGCCTGGGACTGTAATGGGTGATACGCAGTATTTT	CASSPEPGTVMGDTQYF
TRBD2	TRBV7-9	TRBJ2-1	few	TGTGCCAGCAGCTTATACGCGGGGGGCCTCAATGAGCAGTTCTTC	CASSLYAGGLNEQFF
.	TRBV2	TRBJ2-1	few	TGTGCCAGCAGTGGGGCAGGGGATGTAAATGAGCAGTTCTTC	CASSGAGDVNEQFF
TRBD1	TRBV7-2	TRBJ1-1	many	TGTGCCAGCAGTCCCCGACAGGGAACTATGAACACTGAAGCTTTCTTT	CASSPRQGTMNTEAFF
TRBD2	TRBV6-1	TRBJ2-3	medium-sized	TGTGCCAGCAGGCGGACTAGCGGGGGCCCCGCGGGAGATACGCAGTATTTT	CASRRTSGGPAGDTQYF
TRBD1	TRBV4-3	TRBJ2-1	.	TGCGCCAGCAGCCAAGATAGTACAGGGGACGGGAATGAGCAGTTCTTC	CASSQDSTGDGNEQFF
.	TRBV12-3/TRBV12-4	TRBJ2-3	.	TGTGCCAGCAGTTCCTTAGCGGAGAGCACAGATACGCAGTATTTT	CASSSLAESTDTQYF
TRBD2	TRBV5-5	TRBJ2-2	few	TGTGCCAGCAGCTTGTGGACTAGCGTCAGGGAGCTGTTTTTT	CASSLWTSVRELFF
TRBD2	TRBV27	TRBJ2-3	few	TGTGCCAGCAGGACAGCGGGGGGCCGCACAGATACGCAGTATTTT	CASRTAGGRTDTQYF
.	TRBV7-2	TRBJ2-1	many	TGTGCCAGCAGCTCGCCTACGCGGAAGTTCTTC	CASSSPTRKFF
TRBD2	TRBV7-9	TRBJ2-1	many	TGTGCCAGCAGTCGGATGGGCGGGGGGCTGAACAATGAGCAGTTCTTC	CASSRMGGGLNNEQFF
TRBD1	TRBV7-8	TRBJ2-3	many	TGTGCCAGCAGCCCGGACAGGGAGCCCCGTGGAGATACGCAGTATTTT	CASSPDREPRGDTQYF
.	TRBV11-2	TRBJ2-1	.	TGTGCCAGCAGCTCTTACAGTTCCTCCTACAATGAGCAGTTCTTC	CASSSYSSSYNEQFF
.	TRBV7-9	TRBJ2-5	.	TGTGCCAGCAGCTTTCCAGGGCATTTTCAAGAGACCCAGTACTTC	CASSFPGHFQETQYF